This TCR beta chain was profiled in a study of regulatory T cells in long-lasting Graves disease. CDR3-region Arm-PCR and iRepertoire HTBI primers produced the TCR beta libraries. TCRdb analysed the multiplex PCR reads with MiXCR anew, one entry per CDR3 protein. The table lists roughly 440,000 distinct CDR3 sequences, over 15% of them singletons. Trimming cost V 1 base and J 9 bases; bases outside gene matches: 9. The CDR3 totals 16 residues. Germline V gene data show CDR1 as MGHRA and CDR2 as YSYEKL. Time point in this sample: newly diagnosed GD, antithyroid drugs for less than 3 months. Extracted PBMC RNA gave rise to the TCR library. The same sample was also studied in work on T cells in Graves' hyperthyroidism and ophthalmopathy.

The specimen comprised peripheral blood mononuclear cells (PBMCs), sampled at new diagnosis, from a patient treated with antithyroid drugs. The chain carries TRBV4-1 and TRBJ2-1; TRBD2 aligns across 10 bases. The clonotype comes from a woman between 18 and 29 years old with Graves disease. For the CDR3, the DNA is TGCGCCAGCAGCCAAGTAGGAACTAGCGGGAACGTTGAGCAGTTCTTC. Protein product: CASSQVGTSGNVEQFF.